These T cell receptor beta chains were read from a single sample in a study of blood T cell repertoires in COVID-19. The table came from immunoSEQ multiplex PCR; TCRdb's copy has only in-frame clones and leaves some out. The sample consists of around 190,000 clones, roughly 90% of them appearing once. The sample was peripheral blood. These receptor sequences come from a man between 65 and 85 years old with active or convalescent COVID-19. CDR3s include the opening cysteine and the closing phenylalanine or tryptophan. A D gene is named only where the DNA matches it firmly.

TRBV15	-	TRBJ1-5	CATSRASQGKQPQHF
TRBV5-1	TRBD1	TRBJ1-1	CASSLGRQGPTEAFF
TRBV18	TRBD2	TRBJ2-1	CASSLAGSSYNEQFF
TRBV7-9	-	TRBJ1-1	CASSLYGNPSAFF
TRBV2	TRBD1	TRBJ1-1	CASSRTGTHTEAFF
TRBV5-1	TRBD1	TRBJ1-1	CASSPQGTGGTEAFF
TRBV5-6	TRBD1	TRBJ1-5	CASSLGQGSNQPQHF
TRBV9	-	TRBJ1-1	CASSPTGGIGTEAFF
TRBV2	TRBD2	TRBJ2-1	CASRPRLAGLYNEQFF
TRBV28	-	TRBJ2-6	CASSQSPGANVLTF
TRBV24-1	-	TRBJ2-3	CATSDSLTLSTDTQYF
TRBV18	-	TRBJ1-1	CASSPMGGRDTEAFF
TRBV7-2	-	TRBJ2-5	CASSRRGGDQETQYF
TRBV5-1	-	TRBJ2-3	CASSLAPGGTDTQYF
TRBV5-1	-	TRBJ1-2	CASSLEAGAGYGYTF
TRBV28	TRBD2	TRBJ2-1	CASSLYRLAFNEQFF
TRBV19	TRBD1	TRBJ1-2	CASDQRDSRSVNYGYTF
TRBV5-1	-	TRBJ1-2	CASSPTGGYGYTF
TRBV18	-	TRBJ2-3	CASSPEVDTQYF
TRBV5-6	-	TRBJ2-7	CASSWARGGNYYEQYF
TRBV7-8	-	TRBJ2-1	CASSLDRAHSYNEQFF
TRBV5-1	-	TRBJ1-1	CASSPDSEWLNTEAFF
TRBV2	-	TRBJ1-2	CASSRQAAPNYGYTF
TRBV9	-	TRBJ1-2	CASSPESTALTVRGYTF
TRBV30	-	TRBJ1-6	CAYRVGSPLHF
TRBV5-6	-	TRBJ1-1	CASSLDRMNTEAFF
TRBV28	-	TRBJ2-7	CASSSPSDRNRANPYEQYF
TRBV19	-	TRBJ1-5	CASSKGLAGGYSNQPQHF
TRBV7-2	-	TRBJ1-1	CASSFRRRSRGLNTEAFF
TRBV5-1	TRBD1	TRBJ2-5	CASTPGQGYGETQYF
TRBV30	-	TRBJ1-1	CAWTAMWSEAFF
TRBV15	TRBD1	TRBJ1-1	CATSRGQMNTEAFF
TRBV11-3	TRBD1	TRBJ2-7	CASSLNRGSEQYF
TRBV5-1	-	TRBJ1-4	CASSYGFRDEKLFF
TRBV6-6	-	TRBJ1-4	CASGLVDGGIEKLFF
TRBV18	-	TRBJ1-1	CASSPVPGGVGEAFF
TRBV12-5	TRBD2	TRBJ2-3	CASGFGLADTQYF
TRBV4-3	TRBD2	TRBJ2-5	CASSQDLSLAGGPAETQYF
TRBV18	TRBD1	TRBJ1-3	CASSPRGQAAISGNTIYF
TRBV18	-	TRBJ1-2	CASSQGAGYGYTF
TRBV4-3	TRBD2	TRBJ2-1	CASSPRLAAGVTLPGDSQFF
TRBV19	TRBD1	TRBJ1-1	CASRAGTGGWNTEAFF
TRBV12-3/TRBV12-4	-	TRBJ1-2	CASGQYGYTF
TRBV19	-	TRBJ2-7	CASSITVSYEQYF
TRBV27	TRBD2	TRBJ2-3	CASSLSVAGAPDTQYF
TRBV7-8	TRBD2	TRBJ2-1	CASSPGLALEQFF
TRBV7-9	-	TRBJ1-5	CASSFAKTDYSNQPQHF
TRBV9	-	TRBJ1-1	CASRFDSNTEAFF
TRBV7-9	-	TRBJ1-2	CASSLAGRTNYGYTF
TRBV18	-	TRBJ1-3	CASSPVDISGNTIYF
TRBV6-6	-	TRBJ1-5	CASSYAGLGGNQPQHF
TRBV27	TRBD2	TRBJ2-7	CASRTSGSSYEQYF
TRBV30	-	TRBJ1-4	CACKRQRTNEKLFF
TRBV7-2	-	TRBJ1-2	CASSLTPLEGYTF
TRBV19	TRBD1	TRBJ1-5	CASSMMKGAHQPQHF
TRBV11-2	-	TRBJ1-2	CASSPANYGYTF
TRBV14	-	TRBJ1-1	CASSQVPAGPGQAFF
TRBV3-1/TRBV3-2	TRBD1	TRBJ1-2	CASSQDEGAARGYTF
TRBV27	-	TRBJ2-5	CASSTTPDSGETQYF
TRBV29-1	-	TRBJ1-1	CSATPRGNTEAFF